The 30 T cell receptor beta chains in this list originate from one sample, sequenced in a study of tumor-infiltrating lymphocytes in localized non-small cell lung cancer. Clones were sequenced by immunoSEQ multiplex PCR, and TCRdb holds only the in-frame ones, with some missing. This sample has roughly 10,000 clones, with over 45% found just once. The sequencing input was uninvolved lung tissue not adjacent to the tumor. These receptor sequences come from a human donor with non-small cell lung cancer.

The chain has TRBV19 and TRBJ2-7; D is perhaps TRBD1 or TRBD2 (6 bases each). The CDR3 extends over 13 amino acids. CDR1 and CDR2 (germline): LNHDA, SQIVND (reference sequence). Trimming stripped 5 bases from V and 4 bases from J, with 12 bases between. CDR3 in amino acids: CASSSRDTYEQYF. The CDR3 DNA reads as TGTGCCAGTAGTTCGCGGGACACGTACGAGCAGTACTTC. Full variable domain (missing parts from reference TRBV19 and TRBJ2-7): DGGITQSPKYLFRKEGQNVTLSCEQNLNHDAMYWYRQDPGQGLRLIYYSQIVNDFQKGDIAEGYSVSREKKESFPLTVTSAQKNPTAFYLCASSSRDTYEQYFGPGTRLTVT.

In this sample, this clone turned up once. The genes are TRBV4-3 and TRBJ2-5; 8 positions agree with TRBD2. Judging by the DNA end, TRBJ2-7 fits better; the J call may be wrong. The CDR3 has 19 residues. Germline V CDR1 and CDR2: LGHNA, YSLEER. CDR3 sequence (DNA): TGCGCCAGCAGCCACCCCGGACTAGCTTCAGGACCCTCCTCCTACGAGCAGTACTTC. As protein: CASSHPGLASGPSSYEQYF.

The chain carries TRBV29-1 and TRBJ2-5; D tentatively reads TRBD1 or TRBD2 (5 bases each). This CDR3 has 14 amino acids. The germline V gene has CDR1 SQVTM and CDR2 ANQGSEA. Trimming took off 2 bases at V and 5 bases at J, with 15 bases between the two ends. CDR3 DNA sequence: TGCAGCGTTGAACCGCCAGGGACGTGGGAGACCCAGTACTTC. Translated: CSVEPPGTWETQYF. Based on the CDR3 plus reference TRBV29-1 and TRBJ2-5, the full variable domain is SAVISQKPSRDICQRGTSLTIQCQVDSQVTMMFWYRQQPGQSLTLIATANQGSEATYESGFVIDKFPISRPNLTFSTLTVSNMSPEDSSIYLCSVEPPGTWETQYFGPGTRLLVL.

The V and J genes are TRBV9 and TRBJ2-1, with D maybe TRBD1 (5 bases). V was pared by 1 base and J by 8 bases, with 16 bases between. CDR1 is SGDLS and CDR2 is YYNGEE in the germline V gene. This CDR3 contains 15 residues. The DNA for the CDR3 is TGTGCCAGCAGCGTACTCCAGGGAATGGAAGATGAGCAGTTCTTC. Translation gives CASSVLQGMEDEQFF.

Only one count was recorded for this clone. The DNA for the CDR3 is TGTGCCATCGGGGCCGGCACCTACGAGCAGTACTTC. Translation: CAIGAGTYEQYF. This sequence joins TRBV10-3 and TRBJ2-7, with TRBD1 as a possible D gene (5 bases). CDR1 is ENHRY and CDR2 is SYGVKD in the germline V gene. V lost 8 bases and J lost 2, with 10 bases in between. There are 12 residues in the CDR3.

This chain connects TRBV28 to TRBJ1-4, with TRBD1 as a possible D gene (6 bases). V shed 1 base and J shed 8 bases, with 14 bases lying between them. Germline V lookup: CDR1 MDHEN, CDR2 SYDVKM. The CDR3 is 15 residues long. CDR3 DNA sequence: TGTGCCAGCAGTTTATTGGGGGCAGAGGGGGAAAAACTGTTTTTT. It yields the protein CASSLLGAEGEKLFF.

The chain combines TRBV6-5 with TRBJ1-2; D perhaps matches TRBD1 (5 bases). Per the germline V gene, CDR1 is MNHEY and CDR2 is SVGAGI. There are 14 residues in the CDR3. Deletions cut 6 bases from V and 4 bases from J, with 15 bases between. The CDR3 region has the DNA TGTGCCAGCAGCCTAAGCAGGGTCCGCTATGGCTACACCTTC. It yields the protein CASSLSRVRYGYTF.

There are a few counts of this clone. J is TRBJ2-1 and V is TRBV11-3, with TRBD2 matching over 8 bases. Unmatched junction bases numbered 13, after V lost 4 bases and J lost 8 bases. Germline CDR1 and CDR2: SGHNT and YENEEA. This CDR3 has 16 amino acids. CDR3 nucleotide sequence: TGTGCCAGCAGCTCCGGGACTAGTACGCAAGTGCATGAGCAGTTCTTC. It translates to CASSSGTSTQVHEQFF.

Concerning this clone itself: A far more abundant clone sits one base away, making this likely a read error. The chain has TRBV5-1 and TRBJ2-3; D possibly corresponds to TRBD1 (5 bases). This CDR3 region has 16 residues. Trimming removed 2 bases from V and 4 bases from J, with 17 bases in between. In germline, CDR1 is SGHRS, CDR2 YFSETQ. The DNA of the CDR3 is TGCGCCAGCAGCTTTGTTTGGGGCGTCACCCCAGATACGCAGTATTTT. This translates into CASSFVWGVTPDTQYF.

In this sample, this clone is medium-sized. In DNA form, the CDR3 reads TGTGCCAGTAGTATAGGCCCAAGGGGACAGACTAATTCACCCCTCCACTTT. Its translation is CASSIGPRGQTNSPLHF. V is TRBV19 and J is TRBJ1-6; 7 bases agree with TRBD1. Per germline, CDR1 LNHDA and CDR2 SQIVND (reference sequence). With V trimmed by 1 base and J by 6 bases, 9 bases remained unmatched. The CDR3 has 17 amino acids.

This clone is termed medium-sized. This chain uses TRBV13 with TRBJ2-5; D unclear. The length of the CDR3 is 13 residues. Germline-derived CDR1 and CDR2 are PRHDT and FYEKMQ (reference sequence). V was trimmed by 1 base and J by 3 bases, leaving 6 bases between them. The DNA of the CDR3 is TGTGCCAGCAGCTTAGAGGCTAAAGAGACCCAGTACTTC. Its translation: CASSLEAKETQYF.

This clone is judged medium-sized. This chain's CDR3 is CASSPQDGQGTPLHF. The CDR3 bases are TGTGCCAGCAGCCCCCAAGACGGTCAGGGGACACCCCTCCACTTT. The genes are TRBV7-6 and TRBJ1-6, with a possible D match to TRBD1 (6 bases). The V gene lost 5 bases and the J gene lost 11 bases, with 19 bases spanning the gap. CDR1 and CDR2 from the germline V gene are SGHVS and FNYEAQ. CDR3 length equals 15 residues.

The chain recombines TRBV5-1 with TRBJ2-5, with a possible D match to TRBD2 (5 bases). Between the trimmed V and J ends, which lost 0 bases and 2 bases, there was a span of 14 bases. Germline lookup yields CDR1 SGHRS and CDR2 YFSETQ. The CDR3 is made up of 16 amino acids. In DNA form, the CDR3 reads TGCGCCAGCAGCTTGGTAGCGAACAGAGATCAAGAGACCCAGTACTTC. Encoded protein: CASSLVANRDQETQYF.

This clone was seen a handful of times. This chain connects TRBV7-8 to TRBJ2-1, with 7 bases matching TRBD2. V dropped 5 bases and J dropped 0; count of bases not matched to a gene: 7. Germline V gene sequence: CDR1 SGHVS, CDR2 FQNEAQ. This CDR3 comprises 16 residues. CDR3 in DNA: TGTGCCAGCAGCCCCCGGGGGGAGAGCTCCTACAATGAGCAGTTCTTC. Its translation: CASSPRGESSYNEQFF.

The chain has TRBV19 and TRBJ2-3; D gene ambiguous. The CDR3 consists of 13 residues. V was clipped by 4 bases and J by 2 bases, with 7 bases between them. Per the germline V gene, CDR1 is LNHDA and CDR2 is SQIVND (reference sequence). The CDR3 region has the DNA TGTGCCAGTAGTAGTCAGCCCACAGATACGCAGTATTTT. Encoded protein: CASSSQPTDTQYF.

This sequence joins TRBV7-6 and TRBJ2-1; 8 bases agree with TRBD2. The CDR3 has 15 amino acids. After removal of 5 bases from V and 8 bases from J, the junction contained 11 bases not matched to a gene. CDR1 is SGHVS and CDR2 is FNYEAQ in the germline V gene. CDR3 DNA sequence: TGTGCCAGCAGCCCTTTTGGCGGGGGGCCGGATGAGCAGTTCTTC. It specifies CASSPFGGGPDEQFF.

This sequence joins TRBV28 and TRBJ2-5; TRBD2 matches 8 bases. This CDR3 contains 15 residues. V lost 8 bases to trimming and J lost 2 bases; unmatched junction nucleotides: 10. Germline V gene lookup returns CDR1 MDHEN and CDR2 SYDVKM. The chain's CDR3 is CASHTGGQGQETQYF. The CDR3 DNA follows: TGTGCCAGCCATACGGGGGGGCAGGGGCAAGAGACCCAGTACTTC.

This chain joins TRBV6-6 and TRBJ1-5, with a possible D match to TRBD1 (5 bases). The CDR3 consists of 13 residues. The germline gives CDR1 MNHNY, CDR2 SVGAGI (reference sequence). The V gene lost 5 bases and the J gene lost 7 bases, with 12 bases spanning the gap. This CDR3 is CASSPRRDQPQHF. In DNA, the CDR3 is TGTGCCAGCAGTCCCAGACGGGACCAGCCCCAGCATTTT.

The chain employs TRBV6-5 and TRBJ2-7; D may be TRBD1 or TRBD2 (7 bases each). The germline V gene has CDR1 MNHEY and CDR2 SVGAGI. CDR3 length equals 15 residues. Trimming stripped 5 bases from V and 3 bases from J, with 17 bases between. The CDR3 DNA follows: TGTGCCAGCAGTAGAAGGGAGGGGACAGTCTACGAGCAGTACTTC. Protein product: CASSRREGTVYEQYF.

This clone was counted a single time. V usage is TRBV2 and J usage is TRBJ1-2; D is undetermined. The V gene lost 5 bases and the J gene lost 4 bases, with 14 bases spanning the gap. This CDR3 is 14 amino acids long. CDR1 and CDR2 from the germline V gene are SNHLY and FYNNEI. The CDR3, as DNA: TGTGCCAGCAGTTACAGCCACCGGCGCTATGGCTACACCTTC. Translating gives CASSYSHRRYGYTF.

V is TRBV9 and J is TRBJ1-3; weak D call: TRBD1 (5 bases). The V gene's germline CDR1 is SGDLS and CDR2 YYNGEE. The CDR3 runs 16 residues. Trimming pared 4 bases from V and 0 bases from J, leaving 14 bases between. CDR3 sequence (DNA): TGTGCCAGCAGCACAAACAGACAGAACTCTGGAAACACCATATATTTT. This encodes CASSTNRQNSGNTIYF.

This chain links TRBV5-4 with TRBJ1-2; no firm D call. With 0 bases removed from V and 8 bases from J, the gap between germline ends came to 11 bases. This CDR3 spans 13 amino acids. Germline values: CDR1 SGHNT, CDR2 YYREEE (reference sequence). The CDR3 DNA reads TGTGCCAGCAGCTTGGCCGTGGGAGAAGGCTACACCTTC. Its translation is CASSLAVGEGYTF.

This clone was observed a handful of times. This chain links TRBV11-3 with TRBJ2-2; the D call may be TRBD1 or TRBD2 (5 bases each). Germline CDR1 SGHNT, CDR2 YENEEA. This CDR3 contains 13 residues. Trimming removed 0 bases from V and 6 bases from J, with 5 bases in between. CDR3 loop: CASSLEGAGELFF. The DNA of the CDR3 is TGTGCCAGCAGCTTAGAGGGGGCCGGGGAGCTGTTTTTT.

The chain combines TRBV10-2 with TRBJ1-1, with TRBD1 matching over 7 bases. The CDR3 consists of 13 residues. V was clipped by 9 bases and J by 6 bases; unmatched bases: 10. Per the germline V gene, CDR1 is WSHSY and CDR2 is SAAADI. The CDR3 here is CASKQGQRSEAFF. The CDR3 DNA follows: TGCGCCAGTAAACAGGGGCAGCGCTCTGAAGCTTTCTTT.

V is TRBV7-8 and J is TRBJ2-1; D is unresolved. Germline loops: CDR1 SGHVS, CDR2 FQNEAQ. Trimming cost V 4 bases and J 8 bases, with 12 bases left between them. The CDR3 has 13 amino acids. The CDR3 DNA is TGTGCCAGCAGCTCCGGGCCTTTGGATGAGCAGTTCTTC. As protein: CASSSGPLDEQFF.

The chain uses TRBV5-1 and TRBJ2-5, with a tentative D call TRBD1 (5 bases). The CDR3 has 15 amino acids. The germline V and J ends were trimmed by 2 bases and 1 base, with 12 bases remaining between them. Germline CDR1 reads SGHRS; CDR2 reads YFSETQ. In nucleotides, the CDR3 is TGCGCCAGCAGCTTTGACAGACAACTCCAAGAGACCCAGTACTTC. Residues: CASSFDRQLQETQYF.

This clone was recorded once. This chain links TRBV11-1 with TRBJ1-6; no clear D gene. Germline CDR1 and CDR2: SGHAT and FQDESV (reference sequence). V was clipped by 1 base and J by 8 bases, with 12 bases between them. The CDR3 contains 15 residues. The chain's CDR3 is CASSLVSGRDSPLHF. DNA for the CDR3: TGTGCCAGCAGCTTAGTTTCGGGCAGAGATTCACCCCTCCACTTT.

A few counts support this clone. V usage is TRBV28 and J usage is TRBJ2-6; no definite D call. Germline values: CDR1 MDHEN, CDR2 SYDVKM. The CDR3 spans 13 residues. Trimming pared 6 bases from V and 0 bases from J, leaving 3 bases between. The DNA of the CDR3 is TGTGCCAGCAGGGACTCTGGGGCCAACGTCCTGACTTTC. Its translation is CASRDSGANVLTF.

The genes are TRBV28 and TRBJ1-4; D is unresolved. Trimming left V 5 bases short and J 4 bases short, with 11 bases between. The CDR3 has 14 residues. Germline V CDR1 and CDR2: MDHEN, SYDVKM. The CDR3 nucleotides are TGTGCCAGCAGTACCCCCCGGGGTAATGAAAAACTGTTTTTT. Translated: CASSTPRGNEKLFF.

A single count supports this clone. The chain employs TRBV2 and TRBJ2-7, with 7 bases lining up with TRBD2. The CDR3 runs 13 residues. Unmatched junction bases numbered 11, after V lost 10 bases and J lost 5 bases. The germline V gene encodes CDR1 SNHLY and CDR2 FYNNEI. The CDR3 nucleotides read TGTGCCACCAGCGGGACCACTTCAAACGAGCAGTACTTC. This translates into CATSGTTSNEQYF.